The 26 T cell receptor beta chains below come from one sample, sequenced in a study of shared clonotypes between healthy human individuals. Measured with immunoSEQ multiplex PCR; TCRdb has only the in-frame clones, and not every one. In the table there are roughly 2.5 million clones, about 92% of which are singletons. Sequencing input: naive CD4+ T cells sorted from blood. Subset defined: CD45RA+ positively selected. The receptors come from a man aged 18 to 29 in good health.

V and J are TRBV6-1 and TRBJ1-2, with TRBD1 matching 7 bases. The length of the CDR3 is 15 residues. CDR1 and CDR2 from the germline V gene are MNHNS and SASEGT. Unmatched junction bases numbered 5, after V lost 0 bases and J lost 4 bases. DNA of the CDR3: TGTGCCAGCAGTGAAGCGCTTCCAGGGGGCTATGGCTACACCTTC. It is translated as CASSEALPGGYGYTF.

The chain uses TRBV5-1 and TRBJ2-1; 7 bases are a match to TRBD2. Germline values: CDR1 SGHRS, CDR2 YFSETQ. This CDR3 spans 17 amino acids. J gave up 2 bases and V 0 bases, and 8 bases lay outside the gene matches. In DNA, the CDR3 is TGCGCCAGCAGCTTGGCCAAGCGGGATCTCACCTACAATGAGCAGTTCTTC. This encodes CASSLAKRDLTYNEQFF.

The rearrangement uses TRBV6-5 and TRBJ1-6, with TRBD1 matching over 9 bases. V trimming: 0 bases; J trimming: 7 bases; junction bases outside the gene matches: 4. CDR1 and CDR2 from the germline V gene are MNHEY and SVGAGI. The CDR3 covers 16 residues. This chain's CDR3 is CASSYSGQGFNSPLHF. The CDR3 bases are TGTGCCAGCAGTTACTCAGGACAGGGGTTCAATTCACCCCTCCACTTT.

The chain couples TRBV28 to TRBJ1-2; D is ambiguous. The CDR3 is 14 residues long. Between the trimmed V and J ends, which lost 5 bases and 2 bases, there was a span of 12 bases. The V gene's germline CDR1 is MDHEN and CDR2 SYDVKM. The CDR3 is CASSPPNQNYGYTF. CDR3 nucleotide sequence: TGTGCCAGCAGTCCCCCGAACCAGAACTATGGCTACACCTTC.

This clone was observed a single time. The V call is TRBV28, the J call TRBJ1-5; tentative D call: TRBD1 (5 bases). The ends were cut back, 6 bases at V and 1 base at J, with 13 bases in the middle. This CDR3 has 15 amino acids. Germline CDR1 reads MDHEN; CDR2 reads SYDVKM. DNA for the CDR3: TGTGCCAGCAGCCTAGGGACGGCGAGCAATCAGCCCCAGCATTTT. As protein: CASSLGTASNQPQHF.

This rearrangement joins TRBV30 to TRBJ1-2; the D gene is possibly TRBD1 (5 bases). V lost 4 bases and J lost 5, with 14 bases in between. The CDR3 loop spans 13 amino acids. CDR1 and CDR2 from the germline V gene are GTSNPN and SVGIG (reference sequence). The CDR3 DNA reads as TGTGCCTGGACTACGGACGGGGGGTATGGCTACACCTTC. As protein: CAWTTDGGYGYTF.

This clone has a single count. The chain joins TRBV30 to TRBJ2-1; D may be TRBD2 (6 bases). Looked up from germline, CDR1 is GTSNPN and CDR2 is SVGIG (reference sequence). This CDR3 spans 13 amino acids. Trimming left V 3 bases short and J 7 bases short, with 13 bases between. The CDR3 loop is CAWRREISNEQFF. In DNA, the CDR3 is TGTGCCTGGAGACGGGAGATTTCAAATGAGCAGTTCTTC.

J is TRBJ2-4 and V is TRBV15; 10 bases map to TRBD2. Unmatched junction bases numbered 8, after V lost 0 bases and J lost 0 bases. Germline lookup yields CDR1 LNHNV and CDR2 YYDKDF (reference sequence). This CDR3 spans 19 amino acids. The chain's CDR3 is CATSRELAGAKLAKNIQYF. The DNA of the CDR3 is TGTGCCACCAGCAGAGAGCTAGCGGGGGCTAAGTTAGCCAAAAACATTCAGTACTTC.

Of note for this clone: A read error may produce the germline difference seen at one junction end. The J gene is TRBJ2-3, the V gene TRBV7-2, with a weak D call TRBD1 (6 bases). The CDR3 has 14 amino acids. Looked up from germline, CDR1 is SGHTA and CDR2 is FQGNSA. CDR3 nucleotides: TGTGCCAGCAGCTTTTTGGCAGGGGCAGAGACGCAGTATTTT. Its translation is CASSFLAGAETQYF.

The V and J genes are TRBV5-5 and TRBJ1-2; perhaps TRBD1 as D (6 bases). Trimming left V 1 base short and J 2 bases short, with 12 bases between. This CDR3 has 15 amino acids. The germline V gene encodes CDR1 SGHKS and CDR2 YYEKEE (reference sequence). CDR3 region: CASSLQGQPNYGYTF. Here the CDR3 DNA reads TGTGCCAGCAGCTTGCAGGGACAACCGAACTATGGCTACACCTTC.

Only a few counts were recorded for this clone. The genes are TRBV6-1 and TRBJ1-2; D remains ambiguous. Trimming left V 3 bases short and J 1 base short, with 9 bases between. The CDR3 runs to 14 residues. Germline-derived CDR1 and CDR2 are MNHNS and SASEGT. CDR3 region: CASSDPAFNYGYTF. The CDR3 nucleotides are TGTGCCAGCAGTGACCCCGCATTTAACTATGGCTACACCTTC.

The chain carries TRBV30 and TRBJ1-4, with 11 bases aligning to TRBD1. Unmatched junction bases numbered 6, after V lost 1 base and J lost 2 bases. Germline loops: CDR1 GTSNPN, CDR2 SVGIG (reference sequence). The CDR3 length is 17 residues. The CDR3 here is CAWSDGQGAFTNEKLFF. DNA for the CDR3: TGTGCCTGGAGTGACGGACAGGGGGCCTTTACTAATGAAAAACTGTTTTTT.

The rearrangement uses TRBV5-1 and TRBJ2-1, with 12 bases that match TRBD1. The CDR3 length is 15 residues. CDR1 and CDR2 from the germline V gene are SGHRS and YFSETQ. V gave up 3 bases and J gave up 8 bases; unmatched junction bases: 6. CDR3 bases: TGCGCCAGCAGCTCGGGACAGGGGGCGGCGGATGAGCAGTTCTTC. It encodes CASSSGQGAADEQFF.

The rearrangement joins TRBV10-3 to TRBJ2-2, with 8 nucleotides matching TRBD1. The CDR3 has 16 amino acids. The germline V gene encodes CDR1 ENHRY and CDR2 SYGVKD. The V segment lost 2 bases and the J segment 5 bases; nucleotides outside the gene matches: 7. The CDR3 bases are TGTGCCATCAGTGAGGGTTGGGACAGGACAACCGGGGAGCTGTTTTTT. Protein sequence: CAISEGWDRTTGELFF.

CDR3: CASSEEGTGGQPQHF. CDR3 DNA sequence: TGTGCCAGCAGTGAAGAAGGTACAGGGGGCCAGCCCCAGCATTTT. The gene calls are TRBV2 and TRBJ1-5, with 9 nucleotides matching TRBD1. The CDR3 covers 15 residues. Germline V gene lookup returns CDR1 SNHLY and CDR2 FYNNEI. The V segment lost 1 base and the J segment 7 bases; nucleotides outside the gene matches: 5.

V and J are TRBV6-5 and TRBJ1-3; TRBD1 aligns across 7 bases. V was clipped by 2 bases and J by 4 bases; unmatched bases: 5. The CDR3 extends over 15 amino acids. CDR1 and CDR2 from the germline V gene are MNHEY and SVGAGI. The CDR3 loop is CASSYGGQLGNTIYF. DNA for the CDR3: TGTGCCAGCAGTTACGGGGGACAGTTGGGAAACACCATATATTTT.

V is TRBV21-1 and J is TRBJ2-7; TRBD2 is taken as the D call from the table, unchecked against the DNA. TRBV21-1 is an annotated pseudogene. The CDR3 is made up of 15 amino acids. The CDR3 nucleotides are TGTGCCAGCAGCAAAGGGGAGTCTGGAGGACGCGAGCAGTACTTC. Translating gives CASSKGESGGREQYF.

The chain employs TRBV11-2 and TRBJ2-7; no clear D gene. This CDR3 has 14 amino acids. Germline lookup yields CDR1 SGHAT and CDR2 FQNNGV. The V end was cut by 7 bases, the J end by 0 bases, with 13 bases between. The DNA for the CDR3 is TGTGCCAGCATGGTTTCTTGGGGCTCCTACGAGCAGTACTTC. It specifies CASMVSWGSYEQYF.

V is TRBV5-6 and J is TRBJ2-7; D uncertain. From germline, CDR1 is SGHDT and CDR2 YYEEEE. The CDR3 totals 14 residues. Trimming removed 0 bases at V and 6 bases at J, with 13 bases between. The DNA of the CDR3 is TGTGCCAGCAGCTTGGTTGGGAAAACCTCCGAGCAGTACTTC. Its translation: CASSLVGKTSEQYF.

The CDR3 sequence is CASSPWEGQGTEAFF. The CDR3 DNA reads TGCGCCAGCAGCCCCTGGGAAGGGCAAGGGACTGAAGCTTTCTTT. V gene TRBV5-1 combines with J gene TRBJ1-1; D unresolved. CDR1 is SGHRS, CDR2 YFSETQ, per germline. The V and J ends lost 4 bases and 5 bases respectively, with 18 bases between them. The CDR3 has 15 residues.

This sequence joins TRBV6-4 and TRBJ2-7; 7 bases agree with TRBD1. V trimming: 7 bases; J trimming: 0 bases; junction bases outside the gene matches: 6. The CDR3 contains 14 residues. Germline assignment: CDR1 MRHNA and CDR2 SNTAGT. CDR3 sequence: CASNLGTASYEQYF. In DNA, the CDR3 is TGTGCCAGCAATTTGGGGACAGCCTCCTACGAGCAGTACTTC.

The chain employs TRBV4-1 and TRBJ2-1, with D maybe TRBD2 (7 bases). The CDR3 length is 22 residues. Between the trimmed V and J ends, which lost 0 bases and 3 bases, there was a span of 30 bases. The V gene's germline CDR1 is MGHRA and CDR2 YSYEKL. The CDR3: CASSQEYYSWLADRDLYNEQFF. DNA of the CDR3: TGCGCCAGCAGCCAAGAATATTATAGTTGGCTAGCGGACAGAGACCTCTACAATGAGCAGTTCTTC.

The gene calls are TRBV7-6 and TRBJ2-5; 8 bases align to TRBD2. Germline-derived CDR1 and CDR2 are SGHVS and FNYEAQ. V trimming: 1 base; J trimming: 1 base; junction bases outside the gene matches: 8. CDR3 length: 17 amino acids. The CDR3 loop is CASSLGFPGGIQETQYF. The CDR3 region has the DNA TGTGCCAGCAGCTTAGGGTTTCCGGGGGGGATCCAAGAGACCCAGTACTTC.

The chain has TRBV18 and TRBJ1-2, with 8 bases identical to TRBD1. The germline gives CDR1 KGHSH, CDR2 LQKENI. This CDR3 comprises 15 residues. V shed 2 bases and J 4 bases; nucleotides not matched to a gene: 6. In DNA, the CDR3 is TGTGCCAGCTCACCAGGACAGGGAGAGGGCTATGGCTACACCTTC. This gives the protein CASSPGQGEGYGYTF.

The chain uses TRBV10-1 and TRBJ2-7, with 8 nucleotides matching TRBD2. CDR3 size: 15 residues. Germline V gene sequence: CDR1 WNHNN, CDR2 SYGVQD (reference sequence). V shed 0 bases, J shed 6 bases, and the junction held 7 bases outside the gene matches. CDR3 nucleotides: TGCGCCAGCAGTGAGTCTCCCAGCGGGAGCCCCGAGCAGTACTTC. As protein: CASSESPSGSPEQYF.

The rearrangement uses TRBV19 and TRBJ2-3; possibly TRBD1 or TRBD2 for D (5 bases each). V was pared by 5 bases and J by 4 bases, with 19 bases between. The CDR3 is 16 amino acids. Per germline, CDR1 LNHDA and CDR2 SQIVND (reference sequence). The CDR3 DNA is TGTGCCAGTAGTCCGGGACGCCAAAGGGTCCCAGATACGCAGTATTTT. Protein product: CASSPGRQRVPDTQYF.